The T cell receptor beta chain described here comes from a study of radiation and T cells in renal cell carcinoma. Produced via immunoSEQ multiplex PCR; TCRdb's table is partial and in-frame only. The sample includes about 95,000 clones, approximately 86% seen only once; the top ten take approximately 8.1%. The germline V gene has CDR1 MNHEY and CDR2 SMNVEV (reference sequence). The V end was cut by 3 bases, the J end by 3 bases, with 12 bases between. There are 14 residues in the CDR3. Indicated time point: baseline pretreatment blood. Regarding treatment: 15 Gy SBRT to primary tumor, nephrectomy 4 weeks later. Serial blood draws occurred at baseline and 2 and 4 weeks post-SBRT. The patient's renal cell carcinoma had clear cell pathology.

The sequence derives from a man aged 50-59 years with renal cell carcinoma. The sample in question was blood, obtained from a patient whose treatment included radiotherapy and nephrectomy. This chain uses TRBV27 with TRBJ2-7; D unresolved. CDR3 in amino acids: CASSFDRAGYEQYF. In nucleotides, the CDR3 is TGTGCCAGCAGTTTTGATAGGGCCGGCTACGAGCAGTACTTC.